Below are 23 T cell receptor beta chains sequenced from a single sample in a study of CD8+CD57+ T cells in acquired aplastic anemia. Researchers used genomic DNA as the template to profile TCR beta VDJ and CDR3. Each CDR3 protein is one row after TCRdb ran MiXCR on the reads. Of about 180,000 distinct CDR3 sequences in the sample, less than 55% were seen once. Sequencing was done on a sample of sorted CD4+, CD8+, or CD8+CD57+ T cells (not recorded which) from PBMCs. All receptors come from a human donor in good health.

A remark on this clonotype: An end of the junction does not agree with germline; a read error may underlie this. The V and J genes are TRBV6-5 and TRBJ2-1, with no clear D. The germline CDR1 and CDR2 sequences are MNHEY and SVGAGI. The CDR3 runs to 15 residues. The CDR3 region is CASSYGRAIHNVQFF. CDR3 coding DNA: TGTGCCAGCAGTTACGGTAGGGCTATACACAATGTGCAGTTCTTC.

Remarks on this clonotype: A read error is possible here, since a much larger clone lies one base away. The V call is TRBV11-2, the J call TRBJ2-7, with unresolved D. With the DNA end fitting TRBJ2-1 better, the J assignment may be wrong. CDR3 length: 16 amino acids. The germline CDR1 and CDR2 sequences are SGHAT and FQNNGV. CDR3 sequence (DNA): TGTGCCAGCAGCTTAGATCCTCGGCGCCAGGCCAGTGAGCAGTTCTTC. This encodes CASSLDPRRQASEQFF.

The gene calls are TRBV5-6 and TRBJ1-2; tentative D call: TRBD1 (5 bases). The CDR3 spans 16 residues. V was trimmed by 2 bases and J by 4 bases, leaving 18 bases between them. Germline CDR1 reads SGHDT; CDR2 reads YYEEEE. CDR3 residues: CASSFGLRGTTYGYTF. CDR3 nucleotide sequence: TGTGCCAGCAGCTTTGGACTACGCGGGACCACCTATGGCTACACCTTC.

This clonotype showed up many times. The rearrangement joins TRBV11-2 to TRBJ2-7; TRBD2 agrees at 8 bases. The CDR3 covers 16 residues. The ends lost 4 bases at V and 3 bases at J; junction bases unmatched: 11. From germline, CDR1 is SGHAT and CDR2 FQNNGV. Here the CDR3 reads CASSSDQAGEFYEQYF. CDR3 coding DNA: TGTGCCAGCAGCTCTGATCAAGCGGGAGAGTTCTACGAGCAGTACTTC.

The chain couples TRBV7-9 to TRBJ2-7; either TRBD1 or TRBD2 may supply D (5 bases each). CDR3 length: 15 amino acids. The V end lost 0 bases, the J end lost 3 bases, and 12 bases lay between the germline ends. Germline assignment: CDR1 SEHNR and CDR2 FQNEAQ (reference sequence). The CDR3 is CASSLATGPLYEQYF. CDR3 nucleotide sequence: TGTGCCAGCAGCTTAGCGACGGGACCCCTCTACGAGCAGTACTTC.

CDR3 DNA: TGTGCCACCAGTGCCCGGACAGGGGGGGCGGGGGAGCAGTACTTC. Its protein is CATSARTGGAGEQYF. J is TRBJ2-7 and V is TRBV24-1; TRBD1 matches 10 bases. Germline loops: CDR1 KGHDR, CDR2 SFDVKD. This CDR3 region has 15 residues. V dropped 5 bases and J dropped 7; count of bases not matched to a gene: 10.

The V call is TRBV29-1, the J call TRBJ2-7; 11 bases are a match to TRBD1. The germline V gene encodes CDR1 SQVTM and CDR2 ANQGSEA. The J segment lost 2 bases and the V segment lost 4 bases, leaving 4 bases of the junction unmatched. The CDR3 has 14 amino acids. The CDR3 nucleotides read TGCAGCGTTGTGGGACAGGGGGTGACCTACGAGCAGTACTTC. Translating it yields CSVVGQGVTYEQYF.

This clonotype was recorded many times. The genes are TRBV11-2 and TRBJ2-2; no clear D gene. The CDR3 totals 14 residues. Germline lookup yields CDR1 SGHAT and CDR2 FQNNGV. Trimming removed 5 bases from V and 4 bases from J, with 11 bases in between. CDR3 loop: CASSQRSGTGELFF. The DNA for the CDR3 is TGTGCCAGCAGCCAGAGGTCAGGCACCGGGGAGCTGTTTTTT.

This clonotype has ten or more counts. The chain uses TRBV9 and TRBJ1-2; no definite D call. V was trimmed by 0 bases and J by 1 base, leaving 16 bases between them. CDR1 and CDR2 from the germline V gene are SGDLS and YYNGEE. CDR3 size: 17 residues. CDR3 nucleotide sequence: TGTGCCAGCAGCGTAGAAGGGTCGGCTGGCCTTAACTATGGCTACACCTTC. It encodes CASSVEGSAGLNYGYTF.

Only a few counts were recorded for this clonotype. The chain combines TRBV19 with TRBJ2-5, with 7 nucleotides matching TRBD1. V trimming: 6 bases; J trimming: 6 bases; junction bases outside the gene matches: 10. Germline CDR1 is LNHDA and CDR2 is SQIVND (reference sequence). The CDR3 covers 14 residues. As DNA, the CDR3 is TGTGCCAGTAGCATAACCGGGACAGTTCAGACCCAGTACTTC. This gives the protein CASSITGTVQTQYF. The whole variable domain, filled in from reference TRBV19 and TRBJ2-5, reads DGGITQSPKYLFRKEGQNVTLSCEQNLNHDAMYWYRQDPGQGLRLIYYSQIVNDFQKGDIAEGYSVSREKKESFPLTVTSAQKNPTAFYLCASSITGTVQTQYFGPGTRLLVL.

V usage is TRBV19 and J usage is TRBJ1-1; D remains unclear. Trimming pared 6 bases from V and 10 bases from J, leaving 18 bases between. The germline CDR1 and CDR2 sequences are LNHDA and SQIVND (reference sequence). The CDR3 consists of 13 residues. In DNA form, the CDR3 reads TGTGCCAGTAGCGGAAACGGCAGCCCGAGAGCTTTCTTT. Translating gives CASSGNGSPRAFF. Based on the CDR3 plus reference TRBV19 and TRBJ1-1, the full variable domain is DGGITQSPKYLFRKEGQNVTLSCEQNLNHDAMYWYRQDPGQGLRLIYYSQIVNDFQKGDIAEGYSVSREKKESFPLTVTSAQKNPTAFYLCASSGNGSPRAFFGQGTRLTVV.

The chain has TRBV5-4 and TRBJ2-7, with TRBD2 matching 13 bases. The CDR3 spans 17 residues. Germline V gene lookup returns CDR1 SGHNT and CDR2 YYREEE (reference sequence). Trimming removed 0 bases from V and 1 base from J; junction bases left unmatched: 4. CDR3 in DNA: TGTGCCAGCAGCTTGGCACTAGCGGGGGGGCTATCCTACGAGCAGTACTTC. The encoded protein is CASSLALAGGLSYEQYF.

At least ten counts were recorded for this clonotype. A much larger clonotype is one base distant, so this may be a read error. This chain joins TRBV24-1 and TRBJ2-3; D unclear. V was clipped by 5 bases and J by 4 bases, with 9 bases between them. CDR1 is KGHDR and CDR2 is SFDVKD in the germline V gene. The CDR3 has 13 amino acids. Written as DNA, the CDR3 is TGTGCCACCAGTGTCCCCCCTCCAGATACGCAGTATTTT. Its translation: CATSVPPPDTQYF.

V usage is TRBV25-1 and J usage is TRBJ2-2; D is unresolved. V lost 1 base and J lost 6, with 9 bases in between. The CDR3 runs to 14 residues. CDR1 is MGHDK, CDR2 SYGVNS, per germline. This CDR3 is CASSELTYPGELFF. The CDR3 nucleotides are TGTGCCAGCAGTGAATTGACCTACCCCGGGGAGCTGTTTTTT.

This clonotype was counted ten times or more. The chain carries TRBV11-2 and TRBJ2-3, with D perhaps matching TRBD1 or TRBD2 (5 bases each). The germline gives CDR1 SGHAT, CDR2 FQNNGV. The CDR3 has 13 residues. With 5 bases removed from V and 9 bases from J, the gap between germline ends came to 15 bases. In nucleotides, the CDR3 is TGTGCCAGCAGCAGCCCCGGGGACCGGACGCAGTATTTT. This sequence encodes CASSSPGDRTQYF.

This clonotype was seen many times. The gene calls are TRBV5-4 and TRBJ1-5, with D maybe TRBD1 (5 bases). This CDR3 has 13 residues. Between the trimmed V and J ends, which lost 5 bases and 3 bases, there was a span of 9 bases. CDR1 SGHNT and CDR2 YYREEE come from the germline V gene (reference sequence). The CDR3 is CASRRQPNQPQHF. The CDR3 nucleotides read TGTGCCAGCAGACGACAGCCCAATCAGCCCCAGCATTTT.

The chain has TRBV25-1 and TRBJ2-2, with D unresolved. The CDR3 extends over 17 amino acids. CDR1 is MGHDK and CDR2 is SYGVNS in the germline V gene. The V end lost 4 bases, the J end lost 4 bases, and 19 bases lay between the germline ends. The CDR3 sequence: CASSGRIIGLVTGELFF. CDR3 bases: TGTGCCAGCAGTGGACGAATTATCGGGTTGGTCACCGGGGAGCTGTTTTTT.

This clonotype was seen only once. V and J are TRBV10-3 and TRBJ2-7; 7 bases are a match to TRBD2. The V and J ends lost 0 bases and 6 bases, in that order; junction bases with no gene match: 14. There are 17 residues in the CDR3. Germline V gives CDR1 ENHRY, CDR2 SYGVKD. The CDR3 region has the DNA TGTGCCATCAGTGAGTCGATGGGTAATGGGAGGGGCCGCGAGCAGTACTTC. It codes for CAISESMGNGRGREQYF.

The V call is TRBV24-1, the J call TRBJ2-2; perhaps TRBD2 as D (6 bases). In germline, CDR1 is KGHDR, CDR2 SFDVKD. The CDR3 totals 17 residues. Trimming removed 2 bases from V and 4 bases from J, with 16 bases in between. This chain's CDR3 is CATSDSPGRRSTGELFF. The CDR3 DNA is TGTGCCACCAGTGATTCACCAGGGAGGCGAAGCACCGGGGAGCTGTTTTTT.

This clonotype was recorded only once. This chain links TRBV6-5 with TRBJ1-1; D is undetermined. The CDR3 extends over 10 amino acids. The germline CDR1 and CDR2 sequences are MNHEY and SVGAGI. Trimming took off 7 bases at V and 3 bases at J, with 3 bases between the two ends. Here the CDR3 reads CASIHTEAFF. CDR3 bases: TGTGCCAGCATACACACTGAAGCTTTCTTT.

This rearrangement joins TRBV24-1 to TRBJ2-1, with D tentatively TRBD1 or TRBD2 (5 bases each). Trimming removed 3 bases at V and 2 bases at J, with 10 bases between. The CDR3 totals 15 residues. Germline CDR1 reads KGHDR; CDR2 reads SFDVKD. CDR3 region: CATSDPQGPYNEQFF. CDR3 nucleotide sequence: TGTGCCACCAGTGATCCCCAGGGACCCTACAATGAGCAGTTCTTC.

This clonotype was detected a few times. This chain connects TRBV7-8 to TRBJ2-7; D is perhaps TRBD1 or TRBD2 (7 bases each). Germline values: CDR1 SGHVS, CDR2 FQNEAQ. The CDR3 runs to 16 residues. V was trimmed by 3 bases and J by 1 base, leaving 16 bases between them. In DNA form, the CDR3 reads TGTGCCAGCAGCTTGAGAGCGGGACAGCGATCCTACGAGCAGTACTTC. Its translation: CASSLRAGQRSYEQYF. Together with reference TRBV7-8 and TRBJ2-7, the CDR3 gives the full variable domain: GAGVSQSPRYKVAKRGQDVALRCDPISGHVSLFWYQQALGQGPEFLTYFQNEAQLDKSGLPSDRFFAERPEGSVSTLKIQRTQQEDSAVYLCASSLRAGQRSYEQYFGPGTRLTVT.

The rearrangement links TRBV7-6 to TRBJ2-7; TRBD2 matches at 9 bases. CDR1 SGHVS and CDR2 FNYEAQ come from the germline V gene. The CDR3 loop spans 15 amino acids. J lost 4 bases, V lost 3 bases, and 7 bases had no gene match. CDR3 amino acids: CASSFDSGSWYEQYF. The CDR3 DNA is TGTGCCAGCAGCTTCGATAGCGGGAGCTGGTACGAGCAGTACTTC. The entire variable domain, with the rest obtained from reference TRBV7-6 and TRBJ2-7, is as follows: GAGVSQSPRYKVTKRGQDVALRCDPISGHVSLYWYRQALGQGPEFLTYFNYEAQQDKSGLPNDRFSAERPEGSISTLTIQRTEQRDSAMYRCASSFDSGSWYEQYFGPGTRLTVT.